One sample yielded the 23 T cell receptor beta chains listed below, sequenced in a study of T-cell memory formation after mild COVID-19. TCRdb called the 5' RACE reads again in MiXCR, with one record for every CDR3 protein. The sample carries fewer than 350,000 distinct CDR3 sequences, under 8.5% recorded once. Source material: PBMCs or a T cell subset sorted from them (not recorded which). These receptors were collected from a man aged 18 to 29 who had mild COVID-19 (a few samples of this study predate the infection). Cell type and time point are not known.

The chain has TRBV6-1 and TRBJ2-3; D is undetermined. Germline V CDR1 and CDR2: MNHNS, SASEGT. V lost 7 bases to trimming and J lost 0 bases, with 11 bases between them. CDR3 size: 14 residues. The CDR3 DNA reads TGTGCCAGCATTCGGACCGCAAGCACAGATACGCAGTATTTT. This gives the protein CASIRTASTDTQYF.

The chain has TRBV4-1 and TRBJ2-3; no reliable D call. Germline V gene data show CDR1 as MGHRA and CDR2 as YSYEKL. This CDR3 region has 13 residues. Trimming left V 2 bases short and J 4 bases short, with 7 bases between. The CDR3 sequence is CASSQYKSDTQYF. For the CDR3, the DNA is TGCGCCAGCAGCCAATACAAGTCAGATACGCAGTATTTT.

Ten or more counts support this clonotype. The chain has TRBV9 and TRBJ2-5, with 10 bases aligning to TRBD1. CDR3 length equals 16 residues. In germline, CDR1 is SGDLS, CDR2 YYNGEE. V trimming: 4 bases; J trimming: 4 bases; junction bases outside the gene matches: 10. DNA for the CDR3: TGTGCCAGCAGCTCTAACCGCGGGACAGGGGTAGAGACCCAGTACTTC. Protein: CASSSNRGTGVETQYF.

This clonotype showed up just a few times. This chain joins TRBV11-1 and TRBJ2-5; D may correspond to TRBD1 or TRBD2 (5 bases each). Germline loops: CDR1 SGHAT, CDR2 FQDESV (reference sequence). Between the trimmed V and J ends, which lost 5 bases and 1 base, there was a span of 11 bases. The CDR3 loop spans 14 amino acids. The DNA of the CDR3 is TGTGCCAGCAGCCGGGACGGACTCCAAGAGACCCAGTACTTC. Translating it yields CASSRDGLQETQYF.

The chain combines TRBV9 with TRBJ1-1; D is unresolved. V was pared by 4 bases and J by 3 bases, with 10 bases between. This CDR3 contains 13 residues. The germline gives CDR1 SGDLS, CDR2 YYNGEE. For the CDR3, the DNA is TGTGCCAGCAGCCCCCACACCGACACTGAAGCTTTCTTT. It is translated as CASSPHTDTEAFF. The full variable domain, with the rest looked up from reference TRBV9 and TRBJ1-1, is DSGVTQTPKHLITATGQRVTLRCSPRSGDLSVYWYQQSLDQGLQFLIQYYNGEERAKGNILERFSAQQFPDLHSELNLSSLELGDSALYFCASSPHTDTEAFFGQGTRLTVV.

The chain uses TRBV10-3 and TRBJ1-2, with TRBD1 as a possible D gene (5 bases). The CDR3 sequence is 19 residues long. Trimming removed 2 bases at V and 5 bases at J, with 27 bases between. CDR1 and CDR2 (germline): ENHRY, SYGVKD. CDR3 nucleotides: TGTGCCATCAGTGAGGATTCAGGGCGATCACAAACCGATCCGTATGGCTACACCTTC. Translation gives CAISEDSGRSQTDPYGYTF.

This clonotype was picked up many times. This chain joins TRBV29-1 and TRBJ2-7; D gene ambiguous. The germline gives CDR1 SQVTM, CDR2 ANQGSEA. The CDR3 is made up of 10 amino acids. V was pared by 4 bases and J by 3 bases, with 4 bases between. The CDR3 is CSVGDYEQYF. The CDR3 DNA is TGCAGCGTTGGAGACTACGAGCAGTACTTC.

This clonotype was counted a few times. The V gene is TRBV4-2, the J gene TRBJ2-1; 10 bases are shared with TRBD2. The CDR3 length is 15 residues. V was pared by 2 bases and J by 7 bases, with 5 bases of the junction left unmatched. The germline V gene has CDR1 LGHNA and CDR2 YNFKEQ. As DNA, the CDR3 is TGTGCCAGCAGCCAACAAGCGGGGGGGCGGAATGAGCAGTTCTTC. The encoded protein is CASSQQAGGRNEQFF.

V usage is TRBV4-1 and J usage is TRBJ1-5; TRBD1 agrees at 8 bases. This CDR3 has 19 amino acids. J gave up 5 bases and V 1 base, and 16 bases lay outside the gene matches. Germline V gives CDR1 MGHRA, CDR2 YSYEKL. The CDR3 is CASSQVSRGPFLDDQPQHF. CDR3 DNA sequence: TGCGCCAGCAGCCAAGTCTCCAGGGGGCCTTTCTTGGACGATCAGCCCCAGCATTTT.

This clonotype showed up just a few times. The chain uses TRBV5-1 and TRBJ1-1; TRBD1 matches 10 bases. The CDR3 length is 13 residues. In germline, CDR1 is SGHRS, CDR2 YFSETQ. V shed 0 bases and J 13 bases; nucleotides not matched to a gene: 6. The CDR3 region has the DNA TGCGCCAGCAGCTTGGGGGACAGGGGAAAGGTTTTCTTT. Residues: CASSLGDRGKVFF. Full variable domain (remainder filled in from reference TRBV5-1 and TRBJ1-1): KAGVTQTPRYLIKTRGQQVTLSCSPISGHRSVSWYQQTPGQGLQFLFEYFSETQRNKGNFPGRFSGRQFSNSRSEMNVSTLELGDSALYLCASSLGDRGKVFFGQGTRLTVV.

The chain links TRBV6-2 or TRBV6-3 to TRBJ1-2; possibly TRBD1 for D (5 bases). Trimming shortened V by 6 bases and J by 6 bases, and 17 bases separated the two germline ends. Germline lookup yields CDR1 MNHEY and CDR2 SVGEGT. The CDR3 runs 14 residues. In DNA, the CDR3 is TGTGCCAGCAGCTATGACATCAGGGCTAATGGCTACACCTTC. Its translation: CASSYDIRANGYTF.

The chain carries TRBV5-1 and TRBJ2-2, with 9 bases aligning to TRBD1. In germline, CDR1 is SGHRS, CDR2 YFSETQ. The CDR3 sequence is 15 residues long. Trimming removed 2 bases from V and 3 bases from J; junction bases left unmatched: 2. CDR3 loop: CASSLQGADTGELFF. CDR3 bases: TGCGCCAGCAGCTTACAGGGGGCGGACACCGGGGAGCTGTTTTTT.

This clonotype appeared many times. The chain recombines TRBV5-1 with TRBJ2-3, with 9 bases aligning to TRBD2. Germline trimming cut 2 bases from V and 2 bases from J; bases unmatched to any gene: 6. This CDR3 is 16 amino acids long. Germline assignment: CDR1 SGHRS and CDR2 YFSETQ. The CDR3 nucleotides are TGCGCCAGCAGCTTTGTATCTAGCGGGGACACAGATACGCAGTATTTT. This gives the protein CASSFVSSGDTDTQYF.

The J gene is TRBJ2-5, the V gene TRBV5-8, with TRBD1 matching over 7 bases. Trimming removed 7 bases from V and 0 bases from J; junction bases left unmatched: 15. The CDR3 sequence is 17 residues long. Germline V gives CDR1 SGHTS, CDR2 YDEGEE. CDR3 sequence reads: CASGSLTGLLYQETQYF. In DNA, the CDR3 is TGTGCCAGCGGATCCTTGACAGGGCTTTTGTACCAAGAGACCCAGTACTTC.

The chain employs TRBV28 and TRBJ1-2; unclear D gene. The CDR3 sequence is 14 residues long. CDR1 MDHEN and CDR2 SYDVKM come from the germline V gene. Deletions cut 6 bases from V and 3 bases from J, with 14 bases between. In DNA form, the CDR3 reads TGTGCCAGCAGCCGAGGGAGGTACGACTATGGCTACACCTTC. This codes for CASSRGRYDYGYTF.

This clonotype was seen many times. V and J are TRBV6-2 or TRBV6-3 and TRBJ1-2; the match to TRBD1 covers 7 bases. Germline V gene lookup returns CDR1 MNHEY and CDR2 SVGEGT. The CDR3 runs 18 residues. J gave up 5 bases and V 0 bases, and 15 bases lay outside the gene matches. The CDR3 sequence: CASSYSNGATGSGYGYTF. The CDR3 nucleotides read TGTGCCAGCAGTTACTCGAATGGTGCGACAGGGAGTGGATATGGCTACACCTTC.

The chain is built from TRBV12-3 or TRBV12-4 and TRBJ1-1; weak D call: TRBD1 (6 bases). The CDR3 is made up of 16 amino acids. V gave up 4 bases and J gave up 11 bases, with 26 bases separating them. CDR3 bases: TGTGCCAGCAGTTCAACCGCGGGGGTAGGGGTGAGGGGGGCTTTCTTT. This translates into CASSSTAGVGVRGAFF.

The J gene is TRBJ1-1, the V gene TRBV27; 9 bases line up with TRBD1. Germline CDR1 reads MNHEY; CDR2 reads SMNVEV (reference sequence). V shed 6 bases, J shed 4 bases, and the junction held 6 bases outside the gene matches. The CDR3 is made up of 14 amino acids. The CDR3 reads CASSWTGAGTEAFF. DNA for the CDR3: TGTGCCAGCAGCTGGACAGGGGCTGGCACTGAAGCTTTCTTT.

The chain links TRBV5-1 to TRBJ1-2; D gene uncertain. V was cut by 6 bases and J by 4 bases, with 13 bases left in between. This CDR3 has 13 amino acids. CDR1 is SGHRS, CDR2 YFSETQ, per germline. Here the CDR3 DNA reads TGCGCCAGCACTGGAGGGAGCGGCTATGGCTACACCTTC. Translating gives CASTGGSGYGYTF.

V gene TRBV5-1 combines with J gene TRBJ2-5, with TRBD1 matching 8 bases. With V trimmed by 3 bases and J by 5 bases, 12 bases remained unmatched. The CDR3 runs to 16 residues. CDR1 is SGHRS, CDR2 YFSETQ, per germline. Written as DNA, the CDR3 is TGCGCCAGCAGCTCGAACGGACAGGGACTTATCGAGACCCAGTACTTC. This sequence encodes CASSSNGQGLIETQYF.

CDR3 sequence: CASRTGGENQPQHF. CDR3 bases: TGTGCCAGCCGGACAGGAGGAGAAAATCAGCCCCAGCATTTT. The chain employs TRBV7-2 and TRBJ1-5; 7 bases agree with TRBD1. With 8 bases clipped from V and 4 bases from J, the junction kept 8 bases outside the gene matches. This CDR3 spans 14 amino acids. Germline V gene sequence: CDR1 SGHTA, CDR2 FQGNSA.

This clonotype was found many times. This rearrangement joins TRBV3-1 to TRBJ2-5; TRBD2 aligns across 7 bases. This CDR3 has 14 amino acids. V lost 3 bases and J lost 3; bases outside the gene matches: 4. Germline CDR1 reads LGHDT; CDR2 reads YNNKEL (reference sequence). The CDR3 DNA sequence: TGTGCCAGCAGCCATACAGCGGGGAAAGAGACCCAGTACTTC. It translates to CASSHTAGKETQYF.

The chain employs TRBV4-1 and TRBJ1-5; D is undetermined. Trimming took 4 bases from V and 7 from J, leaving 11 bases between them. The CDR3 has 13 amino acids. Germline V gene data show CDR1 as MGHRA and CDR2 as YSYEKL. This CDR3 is CASSRFRRQPQHF. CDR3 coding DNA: TGCGCCAGCAGCCGTTTCAGGCGCCAGCCCCAGCATTTT.